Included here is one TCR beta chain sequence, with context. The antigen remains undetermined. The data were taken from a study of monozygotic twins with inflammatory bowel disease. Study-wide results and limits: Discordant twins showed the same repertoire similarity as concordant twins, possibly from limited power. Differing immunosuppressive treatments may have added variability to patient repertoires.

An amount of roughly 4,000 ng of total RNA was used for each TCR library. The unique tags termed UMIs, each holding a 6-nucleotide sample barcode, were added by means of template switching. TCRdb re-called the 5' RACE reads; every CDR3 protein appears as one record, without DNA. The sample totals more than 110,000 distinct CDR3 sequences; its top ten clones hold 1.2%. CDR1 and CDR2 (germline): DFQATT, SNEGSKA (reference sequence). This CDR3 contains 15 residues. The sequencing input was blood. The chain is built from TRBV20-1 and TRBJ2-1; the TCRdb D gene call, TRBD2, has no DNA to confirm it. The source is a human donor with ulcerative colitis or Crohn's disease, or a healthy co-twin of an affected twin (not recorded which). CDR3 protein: CSARGEAPRLWEQFF.